Detailed here is one T cell receptor (beta chain). The target antigen is unknown. This entry is derived from a study of CD4 T cells in relation to SARS-CoV-2 and coronaviruses. Unexposed donor CD4+ T cells date from 2011-2018, before the COVID-19 pandemic. CD4+ T cells were isolated from the cells after 10 days of culture. The repertoire was sequenced with immunoSEQ multiplex PCR; TCRdb's copy has only in-frame clones and lacks some. In the table there are 16,000 or so clones, 65% to 85% of which are singletons. The clonotype originates from a human donor in good health. The source material was CD4+ T cells from PBMCs, cultured in vitro.

In nucleotides, the CDR3 is TGTGCCACCAGTGACCCGGGACAGGGAATTGAAAAACTGTTTTTT. Protein: CATSDPGQGIEKLFF. The rearrangement uses TRBV24-1 and TRBJ1-4; 9 nucleotides line up with TRBD1. Germline values: CDR1 KGHDR, CDR2 SFDVKD. The CDR3 length is 15 residues. With V trimmed by 4 bases and J by 7 bases, 6 bases remained unmatched.